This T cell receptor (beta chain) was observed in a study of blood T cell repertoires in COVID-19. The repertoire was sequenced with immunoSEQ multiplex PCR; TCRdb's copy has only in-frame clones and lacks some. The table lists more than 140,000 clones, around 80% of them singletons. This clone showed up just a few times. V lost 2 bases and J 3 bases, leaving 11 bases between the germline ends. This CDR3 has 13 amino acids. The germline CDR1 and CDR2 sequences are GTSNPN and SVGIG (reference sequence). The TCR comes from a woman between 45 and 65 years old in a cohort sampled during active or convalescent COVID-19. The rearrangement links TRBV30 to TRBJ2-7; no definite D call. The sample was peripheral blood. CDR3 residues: CAWSLSPGYEQYF. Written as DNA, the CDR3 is TGTGCCTGGAGTCTCAGTCCGGGCTACGAGCAGTACTTC. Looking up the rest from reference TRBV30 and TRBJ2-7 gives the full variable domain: SQTIHQWPATLVQPVGSPLSLECTVEGTSNPNLYWYRQAAGRGLQLLFYSVGIGQISSEVPQNLSASRPQDRQFILSSKKLLLSDSGFYLCAWSLSPGYEQYFGPGTRLTVT.